A selection of T cell receptor beta chains follows, all from one sample in a study of CD8 T cells in ankylosing spondylitis. TCRdb processed the 5' RACE reads anew with MiXCR; each CDR3 protein has one entry. The table includes roughly 370,000 distinct CDR3 sequences, approximately 20% detected once. Sequences were obtained from blood, either unsorted or a sorted T cell fraction (not recorded which). The source of these receptors is a male donor with ankylosing spondylitis. The CDR3 runs from the conserved cysteine through the conserved F or W. A D gene is named only where the DNA matches it firmly. Clone size is given for some rows only: seen once, a few or many times, or a class if the clone is expanded.

len	abundance	j_gene	v_gene	d_gene	CDR3nt	CDR3aa
15	once	TRBJ2-1	TRBV19	TRBD2	TGTGCCAGTAGTCGACTTAGCGGGAGGGCGTATGAGCAGTTCTTC	CASSRLSGRAYEQFF
17	few	TRBJ2-2	TRBV27	TRBD2	TGTGCCAGCAGTTTATTTTCTAGCGGGAGAATCGGCGGGGAGCTGTTTTTT	CASSLFSSGRIGGELFF
14	NA	TRBJ1-2	TRBV6-5	NA	TGTGCCAGCAGTTACTCGCACAGGGAACTTGGCTACACCTTC	CASSYSHRELGYTF
14	few	TRBJ1-5	TRBV20-1	NA	TGCAGTGCTCTTTGGGGGGGCTTAGAGCAGCCCCAGCATTTT	CSALWGGLEQPQHF
15	few	TRBJ2-3	TRBV18	TRBD2	TGTGCCAGCTCACCGATGACTAGCGGGGCAGATACGCAGTATTTT	CASSPMTSGADTQYF
18	few	TRBJ2-7	TRBV4-1	TRBD2	TGCGCCAGCAGCCTATACATAGCTAGCGGGAGGGCCTTATACGAGCAGTACTTC	CASSLYIASGRALYEQYF
13	few	TRBJ1-5	TRBV12-3/TRBV12-4	NA	TGTGCCAGCAGTCCCCGACACGATCAGCCCCAGCATTTT	CASSPRHDQPQHF
14	NA	TRBJ2-3	TRBV29-1	NA	TGCAGCGTCGCCAGGCAGGGGAGGACAGATACGCAGTATTTT	CSVARQGRTDTQYF
19	NA	TRBJ2-1	TRBV19	NA	TGTGCCAGTAGTATATTGGGTGTGGCTCGCCCCCCCTACTCCAATGAGCAGTTCTTC	CASSILGVARPPYSNEQFF
15	few	TRBJ1-1	TRBV6-2/TRBV6-3	NA	TGTGCCAGCAACAAACCTCCGGGGTTGAACACTGAAGCTTTCTTT	CASNKPPGLNTEAFF
13	NA	TRBJ1-3	TRBV28	NA	TGTGCCAGTGAACAGGGCTCTGGAAACACCATATATTTT	CASEQGSGNTIYF
16	few	TRBJ2-5	TRBV5-1	TRBD2	TGCGCCAGCAGCTTGGACCCGGGAGGGATTCAAGAGACCCAGTACTTC	CASSLDPGGIQETQYF
17	NA	TRBJ2-3	TRBV5-1	TRBD2	TGCGCCAGCAGCTTGAAGCCCCCGGGAGCGGGGACAGATACGCAGTATTTT	CASSLKPPGAGTDTQYF
13	NA	TRBJ2-7	TRBV6-1	NA	TGTGCCAGCAGGACCGGGACGGCCTACGAGCAGTACTTC	CASRTGTAYEQYF
15	few	TRBJ2-2	TRBV5-1	TRBD1	TGCGCCAGCAGGTGGACAGGAGGAAACACCGGGGAGCTGTTTTTT	CASRWTGGNTGELFF
15	few	TRBJ1-1	TRBV12-3/TRBV12-4	NA	TGTGCCAGCAGTTTGATTTTCGGGATGAACACTGAAGCTTTCTTT	CASSLIFGMNTEAFF
15	NA	TRBJ2-7	TRBV28	NA	TGTGCCAGCAGTCCTTCTTTAACAGGTGTGGACGAGCAGTACTTC	CASSPSLTGVDEQYF
15	few	TRBJ1-4	TRBV7-2	NA	TGTGCCAGCAGCTTAGTTCGCCAAACTAATGAAAAACTGTTTTTT	CASSLVRQTNEKLFF
16	few	TRBJ2-1	TRBV11-2	TRBD2	TGTGCCAGCGGCAGGGGGACTAGCGGGAGGTACAATGAGCAGTTCTTC	CASGRGTSGRYNEQFF
13	NA	TRBJ2-1	TRBV5-1	NA	TGCGCCAGCAGCTTGGGGATTGGTAATGAGCAGTTCTTC	CASSLGIGNEQFF
15	NA	TRBJ2-3	TRBV12-3/TRBV12-4	NA	TGTGCCAGCAGTTTACAGCGGATGGGGACAGATACGCAGTATTTT	CASSLQRMGTDTQYF
12	NA	TRBJ2-1	TRBV2	NA	TGTGCCAGCAAGGGACATTCGAATGAGCAGTTCTTC	CASKGHSNEQFF
14	NA	TRBJ2-7	TRBV7-8	NA	TGTGCCAGCAGCTTAGAGTTCACAGACCACGAGCAGTACTTC	CASSLEFTDHEQYF